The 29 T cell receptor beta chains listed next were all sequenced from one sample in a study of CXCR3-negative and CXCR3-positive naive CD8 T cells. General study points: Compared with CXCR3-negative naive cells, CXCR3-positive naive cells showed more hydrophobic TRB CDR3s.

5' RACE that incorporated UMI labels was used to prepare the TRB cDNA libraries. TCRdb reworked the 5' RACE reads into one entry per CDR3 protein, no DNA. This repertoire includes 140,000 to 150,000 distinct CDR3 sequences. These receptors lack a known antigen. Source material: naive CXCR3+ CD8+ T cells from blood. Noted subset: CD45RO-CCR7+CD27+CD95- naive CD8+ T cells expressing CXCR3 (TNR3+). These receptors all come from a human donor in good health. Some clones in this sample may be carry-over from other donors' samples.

The CDR3 loop reads CASSSTRSDFQETQYF. This chain joins TRBV12-3 or TRBV12-4 and TRBJ2-5; TCRdb calls TRBD2, which cannot be checked without DNA. This CDR3 is built from 16 residues.

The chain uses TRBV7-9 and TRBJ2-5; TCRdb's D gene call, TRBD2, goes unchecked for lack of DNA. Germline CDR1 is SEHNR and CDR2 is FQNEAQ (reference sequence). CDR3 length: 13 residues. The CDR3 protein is CASSYRLDETQYF.

The CDR3 sequence is CASSEVVYEQYF. This chain links TRBV2 with TRBJ2-7. CDR1 and CDR2 from the germline V gene are SNHLY and FYNNEI. The CDR3 is 12 residues long.

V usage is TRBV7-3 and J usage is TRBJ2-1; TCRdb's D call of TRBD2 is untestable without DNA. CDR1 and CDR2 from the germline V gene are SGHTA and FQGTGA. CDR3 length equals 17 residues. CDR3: CASSLTFGLAGINEQFF. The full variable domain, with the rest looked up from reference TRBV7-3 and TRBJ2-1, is GAGVSQTPSNKVTEKGKYVELRCDPISGHTALYWYRQSLGQGPEFLIYFQGTGAADDSGLPNDRFFAVRPEGSVSTLKIQRTERGDSAVYLCASSLTFGLAGINEQFFGPGTRLTVL.

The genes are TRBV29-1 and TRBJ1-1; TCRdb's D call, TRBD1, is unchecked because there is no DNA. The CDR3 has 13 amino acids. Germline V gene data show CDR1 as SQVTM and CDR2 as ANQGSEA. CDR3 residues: CSVGQGENTEAFF.

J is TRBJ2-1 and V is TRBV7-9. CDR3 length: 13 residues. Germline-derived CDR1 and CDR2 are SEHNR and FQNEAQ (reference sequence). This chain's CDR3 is CALLGSSYNEQFF. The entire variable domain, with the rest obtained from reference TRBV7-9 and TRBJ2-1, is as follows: DTGVSQNPRHKITKRGQNVTFRCDPISEHNRLYWYRQTLGQGPEFLTYFQNEAQLEKSRLLSDRFSAERPKGSFSTLEIQRTEQGDSAMYLCALLGSSYNEQFFGPGTRLTVL.

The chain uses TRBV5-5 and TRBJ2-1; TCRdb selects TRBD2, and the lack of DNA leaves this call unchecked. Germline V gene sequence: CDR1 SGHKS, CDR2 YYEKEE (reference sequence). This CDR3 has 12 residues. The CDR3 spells CASRPLANEQFF.

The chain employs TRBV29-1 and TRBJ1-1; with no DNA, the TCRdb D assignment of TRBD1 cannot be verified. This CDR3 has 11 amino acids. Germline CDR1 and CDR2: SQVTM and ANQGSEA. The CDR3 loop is CSTRQGWEAFF.

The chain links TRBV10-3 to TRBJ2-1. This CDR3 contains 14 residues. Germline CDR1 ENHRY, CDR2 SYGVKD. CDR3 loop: CAISEHGFPNEQFF.

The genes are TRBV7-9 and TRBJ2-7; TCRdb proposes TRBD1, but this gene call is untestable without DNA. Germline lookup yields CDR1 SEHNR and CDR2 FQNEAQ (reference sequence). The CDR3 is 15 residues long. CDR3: CASSLQRGHSYEQYF.

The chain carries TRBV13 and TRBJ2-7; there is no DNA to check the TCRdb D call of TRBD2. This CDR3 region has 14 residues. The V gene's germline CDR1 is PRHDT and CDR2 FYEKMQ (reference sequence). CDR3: CASSFRGLLREQYF.

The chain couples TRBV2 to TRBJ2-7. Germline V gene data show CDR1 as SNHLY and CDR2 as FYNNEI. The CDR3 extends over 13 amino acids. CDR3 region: CASSMTGLYEQYF.

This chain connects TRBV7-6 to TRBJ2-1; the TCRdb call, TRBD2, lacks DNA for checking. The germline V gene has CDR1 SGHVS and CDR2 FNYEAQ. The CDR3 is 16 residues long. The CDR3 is CASSLVVGNPPNEQFF. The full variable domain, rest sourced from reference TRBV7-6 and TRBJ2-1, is GAGVSQSPRYKVTKRGQDVALRCDPISGHVSLYWYRQALGQGPEFLTYFNYEAQQDKSGLPNDRFSAERPEGSISTLTIQRTEQRDSAMYRCASSLVVGNPPNEQFFGPGTRLTVL.

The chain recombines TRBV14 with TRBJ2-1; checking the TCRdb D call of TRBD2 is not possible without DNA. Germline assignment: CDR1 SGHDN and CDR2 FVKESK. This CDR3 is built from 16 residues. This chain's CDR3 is CASSQDAAGRGNEQFF.

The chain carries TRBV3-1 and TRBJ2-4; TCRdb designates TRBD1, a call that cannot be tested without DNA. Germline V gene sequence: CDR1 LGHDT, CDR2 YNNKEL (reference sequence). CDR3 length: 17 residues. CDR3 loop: CASSHWPRESLKNIQYF.

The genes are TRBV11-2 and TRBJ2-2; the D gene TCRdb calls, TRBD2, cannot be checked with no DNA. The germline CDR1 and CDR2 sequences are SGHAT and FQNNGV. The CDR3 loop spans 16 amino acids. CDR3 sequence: CASSLSSGIITGELFF.

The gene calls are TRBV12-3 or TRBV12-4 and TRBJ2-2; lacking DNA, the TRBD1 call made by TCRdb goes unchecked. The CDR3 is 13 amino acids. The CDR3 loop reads CASSPLLAGELFF.

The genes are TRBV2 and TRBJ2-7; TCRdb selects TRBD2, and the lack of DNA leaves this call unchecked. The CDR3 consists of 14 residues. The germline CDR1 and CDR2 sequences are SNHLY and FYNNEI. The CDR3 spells CASSSAEVTYEQYF. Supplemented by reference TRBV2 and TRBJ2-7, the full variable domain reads EPEVTQTPSHQVTQMGQEVILRCVPISNHLYFYWYRQILGQKVEFLVSFYNNEISEKSEIFDDQFSVERPDGSNFTLKIRSTKLEDSAMYFCASSSAEVTYEQYFGPGTRLTVT.

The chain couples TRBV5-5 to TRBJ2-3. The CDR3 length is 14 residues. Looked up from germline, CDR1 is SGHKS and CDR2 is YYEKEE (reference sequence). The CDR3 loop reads CASSLETLGDTQYF.

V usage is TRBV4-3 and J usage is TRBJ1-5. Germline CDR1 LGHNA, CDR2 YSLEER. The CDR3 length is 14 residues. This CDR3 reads CASSQDGGDQPQHF.

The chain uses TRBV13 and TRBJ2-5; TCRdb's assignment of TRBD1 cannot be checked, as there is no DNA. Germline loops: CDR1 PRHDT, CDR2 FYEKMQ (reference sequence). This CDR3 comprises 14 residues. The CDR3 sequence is CASSLGAREETQYF.

CDR3 in amino acids: CASSQLAGRTDTQYF. The chain recombines TRBV7-9 with TRBJ2-3; TCRdb's assignment of TRBD2 cannot be checked, as there is no DNA. CDR3 length: 15 residues. Germline V CDR1 and CDR2: SEHNR, FQNEAQ (reference sequence). Supplemented by reference TRBV7-9 and TRBJ2-3, the full variable domain reads DTGVSQNPRHKITKRGQNVTFRCDPISEHNRLYWYRQTLGQGPEFLTYFQNEAQLEKSRLLSDRFSAERPKGSFSTLEIQRTEQGDSAMYLCASSQLAGRTDTQYFGPGTRLTVL.

CDR3 loop: CASSHGSPGSYEQYF. V usage is TRBV3-1 and J usage is TRBJ2-7; lacking DNA, the TRBD1 call made by TCRdb goes unchecked. CDR3 length equals 15 residues. The germline gives CDR1 LGHDT, CDR2 YNNKEL (reference sequence).

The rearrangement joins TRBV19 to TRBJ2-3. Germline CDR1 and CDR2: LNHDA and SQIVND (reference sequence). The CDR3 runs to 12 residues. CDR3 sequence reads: CASSIVADTQYF.

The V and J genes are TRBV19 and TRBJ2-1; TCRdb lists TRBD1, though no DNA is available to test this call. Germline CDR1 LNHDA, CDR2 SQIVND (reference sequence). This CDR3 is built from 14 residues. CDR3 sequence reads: CASSLQGAWNEQFF.

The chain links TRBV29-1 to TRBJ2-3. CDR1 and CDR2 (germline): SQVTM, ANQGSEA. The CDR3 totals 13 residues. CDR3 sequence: CSVDGKKTDTQYF.

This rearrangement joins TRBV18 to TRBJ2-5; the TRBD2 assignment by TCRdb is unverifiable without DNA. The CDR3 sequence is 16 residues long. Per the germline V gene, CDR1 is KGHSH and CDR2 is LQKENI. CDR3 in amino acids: CASSPPEGSLGETQYF.

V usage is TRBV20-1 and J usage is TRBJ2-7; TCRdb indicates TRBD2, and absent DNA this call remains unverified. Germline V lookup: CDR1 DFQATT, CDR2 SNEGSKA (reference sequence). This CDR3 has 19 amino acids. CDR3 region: CSARDTGPTSGSSYLEQYF.

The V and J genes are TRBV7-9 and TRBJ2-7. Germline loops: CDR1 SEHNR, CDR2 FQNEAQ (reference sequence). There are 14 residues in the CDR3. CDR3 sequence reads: CASSLDGRAYEQYF.